The source of this T cell receptor (beta chain) is a study of T cells in Graves' hyperthyroidism and ophthalmopathy. Study-level findings and limits: Ophthalmopathy stood apart from stable hyperthyroidism in a 13 V-J model.

This clonotype was seen more than once but under ten times. Antigen: not known. RNA transcripts were the template for amplifying TCR beta CDR3 regions. RT-PCR in the first round (using the HTBI primer set) targeted the TCR CDR3. TCRdb ran MiXCR on the multiplex PCR reads and lists one entry per CDR3 protein. The sample carries approximately 530,000 distinct CDR3 sequences, over 15% recorded once. If no ophthalmopathy progression occurred within 18 months, Graves' hyperthyroidism was stable. Each diagnosis was grounded in clinical symptoms, serum thyroxine and TRAb, thyroid ultrasound, and orbital computed tomography. Trimming removed 5 bases from V and 5 bases from J; junction bases left unmatched: 12. This CDR3 contains 16 residues. Per germline, CDR1 SGHTA and CDR2 FQGNSA.

This chain links TRBV7-2 with TRBJ2-7, with TRBD1 identical over 10 bases. The source of this sequence is a woman aged 18-30 years with Graves' hyperthyroidism. Specimen: blood. DNA of the CDR3: TGTGCCAGCAGCGTAACCGGGACAGGGGTGAGGAACGAGCAGTACTTC. Protein product: CASSVTGTGVRNEQYF.